This T cell receptor (beta chain) came from a study of OX40 agonist ivuxolimab in advanced cancers. As for the study in general: Dose-escalation patients were diagnosed with hepatocellular carcinoma, melanoma, renal cell cancer or head and neck cancer.

Sequenced by immunoSEQ multiplex PCR; TCRdb stores in-frame clones only, minus some. The sample contains tens of thousands of clones, under 90% of which appear only once. The V segment lost 5 bases and the J segment 1 base; nucleotides outside the gene matches: 7. The CDR3 length is 16 residues. CDR1 is SGHNT, CDR2 YENEEA, per germline. The chain employs TRBV11-3 and TRBJ2-3; TRBD2 matches 9 bases. This receptor was identified in an adult with an advanced solid tumor such as melanoma, head and neck, liver or kidney cancer. The input for sequencing was CD4+ or CD8+ T cells sorted from blood, taken in a trial of the OX40 agonist ivuxolimab. In DNA, the CDR3 is TGTGCCAGCAGCGTTACAGCGGGGGGTGGCACAGATACGCAGTATTTT. It encodes CASSVTAGGGTDTQYF.